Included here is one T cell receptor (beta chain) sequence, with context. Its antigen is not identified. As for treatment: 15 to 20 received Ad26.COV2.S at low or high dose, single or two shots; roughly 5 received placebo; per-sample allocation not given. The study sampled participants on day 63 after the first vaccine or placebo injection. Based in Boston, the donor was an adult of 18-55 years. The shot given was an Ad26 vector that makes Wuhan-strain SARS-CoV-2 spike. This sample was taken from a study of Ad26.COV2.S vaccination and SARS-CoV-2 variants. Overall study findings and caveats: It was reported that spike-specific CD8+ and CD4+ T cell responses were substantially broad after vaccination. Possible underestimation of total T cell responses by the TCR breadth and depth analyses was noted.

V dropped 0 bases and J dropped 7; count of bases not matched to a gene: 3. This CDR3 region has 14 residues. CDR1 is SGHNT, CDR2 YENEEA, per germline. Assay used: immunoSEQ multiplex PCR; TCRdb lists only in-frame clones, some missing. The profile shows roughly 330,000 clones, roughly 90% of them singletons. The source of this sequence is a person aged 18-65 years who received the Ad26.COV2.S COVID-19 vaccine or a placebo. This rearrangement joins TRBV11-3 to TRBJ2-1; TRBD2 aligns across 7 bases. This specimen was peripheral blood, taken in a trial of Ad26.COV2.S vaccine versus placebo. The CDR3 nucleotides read TGTGCCAGCAGCTTAGAAGCGGGAAAAAATGAGCAGTTCTTC. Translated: CASSLEAGKNEQFF.